The clone carrying this T cell receptor (beta chain) was observed a handful of times. What it binds is not known. This entry belongs to a study of early T cells in non-severe SARS-CoV-2 infection. Study overall: Bulk RNA from unsorted whole blood was sequenced; chains were unpaired. Overall study results and limits: Matches to VDJdb favored anti-spike CD8 responses and missed private and CD4 specificities.

TCRdb passed the 5' RACE reads through MiXCR, listing each CDR3 protein once. Here the sample spans approximately 58,000 distinct CDR3 sequences, 11% being singletons. The germline V gene has CDR1 ENHRY and CDR2 SYGVKD. This CDR3 comprises 13 residues. After removal of 10 bases from V and 7 bases from J, the junction contained 8 bases not matched to a gene. V usage is TRBV10-3 and J usage is TRBJ2-2, with 8 bases matching TRBD2. This TCR came from an adult who was a healthcare worker with PCR-confirmed SARS-CoV-2 infection or an uninfected control (not recorded which). The sequenced sample was whole blood. CDR3 sequence reads: CATLSGINGELFF. CDR3 nucleotide sequence: TGTGCCACCCTTAGCGGGATTAACGGGGAGCTGTTTTTT.